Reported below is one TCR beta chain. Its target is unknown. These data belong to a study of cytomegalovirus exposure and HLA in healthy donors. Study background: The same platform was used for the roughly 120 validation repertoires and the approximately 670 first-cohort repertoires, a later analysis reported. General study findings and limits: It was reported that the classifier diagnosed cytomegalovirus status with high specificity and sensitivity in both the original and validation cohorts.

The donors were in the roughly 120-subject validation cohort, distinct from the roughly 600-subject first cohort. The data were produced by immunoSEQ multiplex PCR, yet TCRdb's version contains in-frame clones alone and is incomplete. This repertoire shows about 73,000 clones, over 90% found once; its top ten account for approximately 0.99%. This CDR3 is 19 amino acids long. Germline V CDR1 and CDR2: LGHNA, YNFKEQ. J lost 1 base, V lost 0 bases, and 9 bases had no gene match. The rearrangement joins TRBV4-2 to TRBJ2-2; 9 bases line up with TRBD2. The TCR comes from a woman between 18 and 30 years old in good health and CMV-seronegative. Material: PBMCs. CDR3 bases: TGTGCCAGCAGCCAAGATCAGGCTAGCGGGGCGCTGAACACCGGGGAGCTGTTTTTT. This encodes CASSQDQASGALNTGELFF.